The text below deals with one T cell receptor (beta chain). Its antigen target is currently unknown. No quality values exist for individual bases; no much larger clone is one base distant. TCRbeta CDR3 regions were amplified from genomic DNA by means of the immunoSEQ Assay, a bias-controlled multiplex PCR. The study's own analysis went as follows. The number of nucleated cells in each sample was estimated from the amplification of reference gene primers within the assay. To quantify the absolute abundance of each unique TCRbeta CDR3 rearrangement, sequence reads were collapsed and filtered. For each sample, productive Simpson clonality was calculated as the square root of Simpson's diversity index over productive rearrangements. The table was pulled from immuneACCESS by TCRdb, which kept in-frame rearrangements only. Such tables lose some clones; where checked, under half of the loss comes from unresolved V genes, and the rest has no known cause. The DNA gave D and trimming, while V, J and clone size come from that table. Counted in this sample were tens of thousands of clones; about 63% of them appeared once. The biggest ten clones account for around 10% of the sample.

Collaborating institutions collected whole blood in K2EDTA tubes following their own protocols. For TCRbeta analysis, collaborators shipped samples as frozen whole blood, isolated PBMCs, or DNA extracted from either of those sample types. The CDR3 sequence holds 15 residues, the cysteine and phenylalanine included. The DNA shown is the 45-base CDR3, in frame from base 1. The germline V gene supplies CDR1 ENHRY and CDR2 SYGVKD. V is pruned by 6 bases and J by 8 bases, leaving 5 bases of the junction without a gene match. This entry belongs to a study of blood T cell repertoires in COVID-19 (dated by TCRdb to the early 2020s). With respect to the entire study: The collaborator samples originated in the United States, Italy and Spain and spanned the acute and convalescent phases of COVID-19. The material from the prospective study consisted of cDNA or gDNA derived from T cells, B-cell-depleted T cells, or PBMCs. Deeply sampled blood TCRbeta repertoires from subjects exposed to, actively infected with, or recovered from COVID-19 were included in the dataset. The repertoires were released in a freely available public database intended as a resource for research on the immune response to SARS-CoV-2. The samples were drawn from the first 160 participants of the ongoing ImmuneRACE study and from over 950 subjects provided by 6 global collaborators. Nearly every sample came with metadata listing a de-identified subject ID, COVID-19 status, age in years and sex. Where HLA class I and class II types were available, the types were taken from metadata supplied by the sample provider, not from assay-based typing. Results the study describes overall, beyond this receptor: The amount of clinical and demographic metadata varied by source and participant and was provided uncurated.

The source material was peripheral blood. The chain is assembled from TRBV10-3 and TRBJ1-6, with TRBD1 identical over 12 junction bases. This clonotype originated in a woman between 70 and 85 years old with acute or convalescent COVID-19. This receptor carries the CDR3 CAIRTGTGGDSPLHF. The DNA sequence follows: TGTGCCATCAGAACAGGGACAGGGGGCGATTCACCCCTCCACTTT.